This T cell receptor beta chain was captured in a study of T cell repertoires in cytomegalovirus infection. Study-wide results and caveats: It was HLA-C-restricted CMV-specific TCR beta clonotypes that dominated the response ex vivo.

The V gene lost 4 bases and the J gene lost 3 bases, with 11 bases spanning the gap. From germline, CDR1 is KGHDR and CDR2 SFDVKD. This CDR3 comprises 14 residues. TCRdb reprocessed the reads via MiXCR and lists one record per CDR3 protein. This repertoire shows 300,000 to 400,000 distinct CDR3 sequences, 25% to 35% found once; its top ten account for over 15%. Notes on this clonotype: Its cognate antigen is unknown.

The chain uses TRBV24-1 and TRBJ1-2; D is undetermined. This receptor was obtained from a human donor in good health (CMV status not recorded). Some clones in this sample may be carry-over from other donors' samples. The input for sequencing was cultured PBMCs, taken from culture after CMV antigen stimulation. The CDR3 spells CATSDTGQDYGYTF. The CDR3 region has the DNA TGTGCCACCAGTGACACGGGCCAGGACTATGGCTACACCTTC.